The rows below give T cell receptor beta chains drawn from one sample of a study of T cell clones after liver transplantation. Only in-frame clones appear in the TCRdb table, and some are missing; sequencing was by immunoSEQ multiplex PCR. In the table there are 70,000 to 85,000 clones, under 90% of which are singletons. Sequencing used CD4+ T cells from blood, obtained before liver transplant. These TCRs come from a human donor who received a liver transplant. Both conserved end residues are part of each CDR3. The D gene is left open where the match is weak. Clone size, where shown, is once, few, many, or a class for clones that have expanded.

>.|.|TRBJ1-5|TRBV28|13
TGTGCCAGCATCCCGTCAGGAGATCAGCCCCAGCATTTT
CASIPSGDQPQHF
>.|.|TRBJ2-1|TRBV9|12
TGTGCCAGCAGCGTAGACAGAAATGAGCAGTTCTTC
CASSVDRNEQFF
>TRBD1|medium-sized|TRBJ1-5|TRBV27|14
TGTGCCCGAAACGGGGACAGGGGAAATCAGCCCCAGCATTTT
CARNGDRGNQPQHF
>TRBD1|.|TRBJ1-1|TRBV19|15
TGTGCCAGCCGGGACAGGGTCGAGCTGAACACTGAAGCTTTCTTT
CASRDRVELNTEAFF
>.|once|TRBJ2-3|TRBV20-1|10
TGCAGTGCTCCCTCCCATACGCAGTATTTT
CSAPSHTQYF
>.|once|TRBJ2-3|TRBV29-1|14
TGCAGCGTTATGGGGGCCCTAGGTGCAGATACGCAGTATTTT
CSVMGALGADTQYF
>TRBD2|.|TRBJ2-5|TRBV7-2|15
TGTGCCAGCAGCCTATTAGCGGGAGTCCAAGAGACCCAGTACTTC
CASSLLAGVQETQYF
>.|.|TRBJ2-3|TRBV4-2|17
TGTGCCAGCAGCCAAGATCGAAGGAGCGGAGCCACAGATACGCAGTATTTT
CASSQDRRSGATDTQYF
>.|.|TRBJ1-1|TRBV2|14
TGTGCCAGCAGTCGGGGGCTCGGCGGCACTGAAGCTTTCTTT
CASSRGLGGTEAFF
>TRBD2|.|TRBJ2-3|TRBV28|15
TGTGCCAGCGGGACTAGCGGCCGAGGGGGGGATACGCAGTATTTT
CASGTSGRGGDTQYF
>TRBD1|.|TRBJ2-7|TRBV18|11
TGTGCCAGCCGGACAGGGCCCGAGCAGTACTTC
CASRTGPEQYF
>.|.|TRBJ1-3|TRBV2|13
TGTGCCAGCAAGGCCAACTCTGGAAACACCATATATTTT
CASKANSGNTIYF
>TRBD2|.|TRBJ2-3|TRBV5-1|16
TGCGCCAGCAGCTATAGCGGGAGGGCCTTAGGAGATACGCAGTATTTT
CASSYSGRALGDTQYF
>TRBD2|.|TRBJ2-7|TRBV5-4|16
TGTGCCAGCAGCCCGGGGGGGGTCCTGGGGTTCAACGAGCAGTACTTC
CASSPGGVLGFNEQYF
>.|.|TRBJ1-2|TRBV6-5|15
TGTGCCAGCAGTTACTTATCCAGGGGCACGTATGGCTACACCTTC
CASSYLSRGTYGYTF
>.|.|TRBJ2-3|TRBV19|13
TGTGCCAGTAGTACCCCGGGACCCAGAGGGCAGTATTTT
CASSTPGPRGQYF
>.|.|TRBJ2-2|TRBV9|15
TGTGCCAGCAGCGTAGCGGGAGCGAACACCGGGGAGCTGTTTTTT
CASSVAGANTGELFF
>.|.|TRBJ2-7|TRBV6-1|15
TGTGCCAGCAGTCGGAGTGGCTCCTCCCTCGGCGAGCAGTACTTC
CASSRSGSSLGEQYF
>.|.|TRBJ2-2|TRBV11-3|17
TGTGCCAGCAGCTTAGAGTTGAGGGGCAGTGGCACCGGGGAGCTGTTTTTT
CASSLELRGSGTGELFF
>.|once|TRBJ1-1|TRBV29-1|14
TGCAGCGGTAAGTACAGGTCCGAGAACACTGAAGCTTTCTTT
CSGKYRSENTEAFF
>.|.|TRBJ2-5|TRBV7-9|16
TGTGCCAGCAGCCCCGCTAGTTACGGGTTGATGGAGACCCAGTACTTC
CASSPASYGLMETQYF
>.|.|TRBJ2-2|TRBV11-3|16
TGTGCCAGCAGCTCCCCCGGGGGGCTTACGGGCGGGGAGCTGTTTTTT
CASSSPGGLTGGELFF
>.|.|TRBJ1-2|TRBV30|16
TGTGCCTGGAGTGTTAATGGGGGGGCAGCTAACTATGGCTACACCTTC
CAWSVNGGAANYGYTF
>TRBD1|.|TRBJ2-4|TRBV29-1|15
TGCAGCGCGATATACAGGGGGCCCTTCAAAAACATTCAGTACTTC
CSAIYRGPFKNIQYF
>.|.|TRBJ2-2|TRBV18|15
TGTGCCAGCTCACCACCGGGACGGTACACCGGGGAGCTGTTTTTT
CASSPPGRYTGELFF
>.|many|TRBJ2-7|TRBV9|16
TGTGCCAGCAGCGTAGCTACGGAGGGGGCTAGCGGCGAGCAGTACTTC
CASSVATEGASGEQYF
>TRBD1|.|TRBJ2-7|TRBV6-1|15
TGTGCCAGCAGTGAATCCCCCAGGGGGCCCTACGAGCAGTACTTC
CASSESPRGPYEQYF
>TRBD2|.|TRBJ2-1|TRBV5-4|14
TGTGCCAGCAGCTTGGGAGCGGGAGACAATGAGCAGTTCTTC
CASSLGAGDNEQFF
>.|once|TRBJ2-1|TRBV4-3|15
TGCGCCAGCAGCCCTCCGTGGGGGGGCTCAAATGAGCAGTTCTTC
CASSPPWGGSNEQFF
>TRBD2|.|TRBJ2-2|TRBV19|16
TGTGCCAGTAAAAGGGAGGGAGTCGTATCCACCGGGGAGCTGTTTTTT
CASKREGVVSTGELFF
>TRBD1|.|TRBJ2-5|TRBV29-1|12
TGCAGCGTCCGGACAGGGGAAGAGACCCAGTACTTC
CSVRTGEETQYF
>TRBD2|.|TRBJ2-3|TRBV30|13
TGTGCCTGGACTAGCGGGAGCACAGATACGCAGTATTTT
CAWTSGSTDTQYF
>.|.|TRBJ1-2|TRBV9|14
TGTGCCAGCAGCGTACTACAGGGAAACTATGGCTACACCTTC
CASSVLQGNYGYTF
>TRBD2|.|TRBJ2-1|TRBV7-6|16
TGTGCCAGCAGCCTCGGGACTAGCGGGGGGCAAAACGGGCAGTTCTTC
CASSLGTSGGQNGQFF
>.|.|TRBJ1-5|TRBV6-5|15
TGTGCCAGCAGTTACTCGTCGGATAGCAATCAGCCCCAGCATTTT
CASSYSSDSNQPQHF
>TRBD1|once|TRBJ2-6|TRBV28|18
TGTGCCAGCAGTTTATCAGGGACAGGGGGCCTGGGGGCCAACGTCCTGACTTTC
CASSLSGTGGLGANVLTF
>.|.|TRBJ2-7|TRBV5-3|14
TGTGCCAGTACTCACGGGCCACCCATACGGGAGCAGTACTTC
CASTHGPPIREQYF
>.|.|TRBJ1-2|TRBV15|13
TGTGCCACCAGCAGAGATATTGGCATTGGCTACACCTTC
CATSRDIGIGYTF
>.|.|TRBJ1-2|TRBV11-2|15
TGTGCCAGCAATGCCATTAGGGGCCCGAACTATGGCTACACCTTC
CASNAIRGPNYGYTF
>TRBD1|once|TRBJ2-5|TRBV7-9|16
TGTGCCAGCAGCCTTGCCCCTCCGACAGGGGAGGAGACCCAGTACTTC
CASSLAPPTGEETQYF